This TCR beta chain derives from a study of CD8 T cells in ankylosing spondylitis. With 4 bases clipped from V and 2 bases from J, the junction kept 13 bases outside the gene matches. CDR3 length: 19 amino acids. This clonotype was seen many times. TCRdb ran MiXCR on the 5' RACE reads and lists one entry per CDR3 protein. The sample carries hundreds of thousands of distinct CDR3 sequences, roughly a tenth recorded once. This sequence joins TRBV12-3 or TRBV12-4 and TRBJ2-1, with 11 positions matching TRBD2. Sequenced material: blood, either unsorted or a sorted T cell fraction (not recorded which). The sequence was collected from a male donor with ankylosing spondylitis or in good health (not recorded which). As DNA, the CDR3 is TGTGCCAGCAGTTGGGTAGCGGGGGGGCCCACCGGCGCCTACAATGAGCAGTTCTTC. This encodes CASSWVAGGPTGAYNEQFF.